This T cell receptor (beta chain) was captured by sequencing in a study of blood T cell repertoires in COVID-19. Study information: From T cells, B-cell-depleted T cells, or PBMCs came the material, which was cDNA or gDNA.

The table lists this clone with a count of one. The junction had 11 bases not matched to a gene; V was cut back by 4 bases and J by 4 bases. Germline V CDR1 and CDR2: SGHRS, YFSETQ. This CDR3 is 16 amino acids long. Per the original methods: From reference gene primer amplification, estimates of nucleated cell counts were derived. Produced via immunoSEQ multiplex PCR; TCRdb's table is partial and in-frame only. V and J calls and clone size are as listed in that table; D and trimming were resolved from the DNA. The table has over 200,000 clones, about 84% seen once; the top ten hold roughly 1.8%. Sequenced input: PBMCs or T cells enriched from blood (not recorded which). The V gene is TRBV5-1, the J gene TRBJ2-3; 8 nucleotides align to TRBD2. The TCR comes from a man aged 55-75 years who had recovered from COVID-19. CDR3 sequence: CASSRQAGGKADTQYF. DNA of the CDR3: TGCGCCAGCAGCCGACAGGCGGGGGGCAAGGCAGATACGCAGTATTTT.